The 21 T cell receptor beta chains below all came from one sample that was sequenced in a study of OX40 agonist ivuxolimab in advanced cancers. This table comes from immunoSEQ multiplex PCR, and its TCRdb copy is limited to in-frame clones, with some not included. The sample has some 94,000 clones, roughly 90% seen once. The sample in question was CD4+ or CD8+ T cells sorted from blood, obtained in a trial of the OX40 agonist ivuxolimab. These receptors were obtained from an adult with an advanced solid tumor such as melanoma, head and neck, liver or kidney cancer.

The V call is TRBV10-1, the J call TRBJ2-7; 11 positions agree with TRBD1. The V gene end was trimmed by 2 bases and the J gene end by 6 bases; junction bases not matched to a gene: 3. Germline V lookup: CDR1 WNHNN, CDR2 SYGVQD (reference sequence). The CDR3 loop spans 14 amino acids. In nucleotides, the CDR3 is TGCGCCAGCAGTGAGGCCGGGACAGGGGGCGAGCAGTACTTC. It is translated as CASSEAGTGGEQYF.

This clone was picked up a small number of times. The chain carries TRBV29-1 and TRBJ2-5, with D possibly being TRBD2 (6 bases). The germline V gene has CDR1 SQVTM and CDR2 ANQGSEA. This CDR3 is 14 amino acids long. V lost 1 base, J lost 2 bases, and 11 bases lay in between. As DNA, the CDR3 is TGCAGCGTTGAAGTGACGGGACTGCAAGAGACCCAGTACTTC. It specifies CSVEVTGLQETQYF.

The chain has TRBV2 and TRBJ2-5, with 10 bases matching TRBD2. Germline V gene sequence: CDR1 SNHLY, CDR2 FYNNEI. The trim removed 6 bases at V and 2 bases at J, leaving 6 bases unmatched. The CDR3 extends over 15 amino acids. The CDR3 spells CASRGTSVLQETQYF. DNA for the CDR3: TGTGCCAGCAGGGGGACTAGCGTCCTGCAAGAGACCCAGTACTTC.

The chain recombines TRBV18 with TRBJ1-3, with D perhaps matching TRBD1 (5 bases). The length of the CDR3 is 15 residues. Germline V lookup: CDR1 KGHSH, CDR2 LQKENI. The germline V and J ends were trimmed by 4 bases and 0 bases, with 10 bases remaining between them. As DNA, the CDR3 is TGTGCCAGCTCACTGGGACCGCGCTCTGGAAACACCATATATTTT. Translating gives CASSLGPRSGNTIYF.

The chain combines TRBV29-1 with TRBJ2-1; 9 nucleotides line up with TRBD2. Germline CDR1 and CDR2: SQVTM and ANQGSEA. Trimming cost V 4 bases and J 9 bases; bases outside gene matches: 7. The CDR3 is made up of 13 amino acids. The CDR3 spells CSVVGTSWGEQFF. The CDR3 DNA reads as TGCAGCGTTGTCGGGACTAGCTGGGGTGAGCAGTTCTTC.

This chain uses TRBV6-4 with TRBJ2-5; no firm D call. Germline CDR1 reads MRHNA; CDR2 reads SNTAGT. The CDR3 loop spans 14 amino acids. The V end was cut by 6 bases, the J end by 2 bases, with 13 bases between. Here the CDR3 DNA reads TGTGCCAGCAGCCCCGTCAGGTTTCAAGAGACCCAGTACTTC. It encodes CASSPVRFQETQYF.

The chain carries TRBV6-1 and TRBJ1-1; maybe TRBD1 (5 bases). The CDR3 contains 15 residues. Trimming shortened V by 3 bases and J by 6 bases, and 17 bases separated the two germline ends. Germline lookup yields CDR1 MNHNS and CDR2 SASEGT. As DNA, the CDR3 is TGTGCCAGCAGTGATTGGGGCAGGGTGAGCGCTGAAGCTTTCTTT. Amino acids: CASSDWGRVSAEAFF.

This CDR3 is CASSPNTFRNTEAFF. CDR3 sequence (DNA): TGTGCCAGCAGCCCCAATACATTCCGGAACACTGAAGCTTTCTTT. J is TRBJ1-1 and V is TRBV7-9; D gene uncertain. Between the trimmed V and J ends, which lost 5 bases and 1 base, there was a span of 14 bases. This CDR3 region has 15 residues. Germline CDR1 is SEHNR and CDR2 is FQNEAQ (reference sequence).

The genes are TRBV11-2 and TRBJ2-3; a possible D gene is TRBD1 (5 bases). CDR3 length: 17 amino acids. Trimming removed 1 base from V and 0 bases from J, with 14 bases in between. CDR1 is SGHAT, CDR2 FQNNGV, per germline. The CDR3 is CASSLVQGRYSTDTQYF. CDR3 sequence (DNA): TGTGCCAGCAGCTTAGTCCAGGGCAGGTATAGCACAGATACGCAGTATTTT.

V gene TRBV5-6 combines with J gene TRBJ1-1; D not resolved. Looked up from germline, CDR1 is SGHDT and CDR2 is YYEEEE. This CDR3 spans 14 amino acids. Trimming removed 2 bases at V and 1 base at J, with 9 bases between. The CDR3 here is CASSFGEWNTEAFF. The CDR3 bases are TGTGCCAGCAGCTTTGGTGAGTGGAACACTGAAGCTTTCTTT.

The chain links TRBV27 to TRBJ2-1, with 8 bases aligning to TRBD2. Germline-derived CDR1 and CDR2 are MNHEY and SMNVEV (reference sequence). Germline trimming cut 3 bases from V and 6 bases from J; bases unmatched to any gene: 4. The CDR3 sequence is 14 residues long. In nucleotides, the CDR3 is TGTGCCAGCAGTTTGGGACTAGTGGGCAATGAGCAGTTCTTC. This translates into CASSLGLVGNEQFF.

This clone has just one count. V and J are TRBV6-5 and TRBJ1-2, with 7 nucleotides matching TRBD1. This CDR3 comprises 13 residues. Germline CDR1 is MNHEY and CDR2 is SVGAGI. Trimming took 6 bases from V and 4 from J; bases not matched to a gene: 5. DNA of the CDR3: TGTGCCAGCAGGAACTCAGGGGGCTATGGCTACACCTTC. As protein: CASRNSGGYGYTF.

This clone was detected only once. This sequence joins TRBV11-2 and TRBJ2-7, with D tentatively TRBD2 (5 bases). This CDR3 is built from 13 residues. Per the germline V gene, CDR1 is SGHAT and CDR2 is FQNNGV. V lost 3 bases and J 3 bases, leaving 9 bases between the germline ends. The CDR3 sequence is CASSFSGGYEQYF. DNA for the CDR3: TGTGCCAGCAGCTTTTCAGGAGGCTACGAGCAGTACTTC. The variable domain in full, completed from reference TRBV11-2 and TRBJ2-7, reads EAGVAQSPRYKIIEKRQSVAFWCNPISGHATLYWYQQILGQGPKLLIQFQNNGVVDDSQLPKDRFSAERLKGVDSTLKIQPAKLEDSAVYLCASSFSGGYEQYFGPGTRLTVT.

This chain connects TRBV6-1 to TRBJ1-3; D is ambiguous. Trimming removed 7 bases from V and 5 bases from J, with 9 bases in between. The CDR3 sequence is 12 residues long. Germline V gene sequence: CDR1 MNHNS, CDR2 SASEGT. The CDR3 reads CASKGNRNTIYF. CDR3 sequence (DNA): TGTGCCAGCAAGGGAAACAGAAACACCATATATTTT.

The chain recombines TRBV2 with TRBJ1-1, with TRBD1 matching over 8 bases. Unmatched junction bases numbered 5, after V lost 7 bases and J lost 4 bases. The CDR3 sequence is 13 residues long. The V gene's germline CDR1 is SNHLY and CDR2 FYNNEI. Here the CDR3 reads CASTTTGGTEAFF. In DNA form, the CDR3 reads TGTGCCAGCACCACTACAGGGGGCACTGAAGCTTTCTTT.

This rearrangement joins TRBV27 to TRBJ2-7; 7 bases fit TRBD2. CDR3 length: 17 residues. The ends lost 5 bases at V and 7 bases at J; junction bases unmatched: 20. Germline lookup yields CDR1 MNHEY and CDR2 SMNVEV (reference sequence). The CDR3 spells CASSPPPGRGGSLEQYF. The DNA of the CDR3 is TGTGCCAGCAGTCCACCCCCGGGAAGGGGAGGGAGTTTAGAGCAGTACTTC.

The chain recombines TRBV9 with TRBJ1-5; the match to TRBD1 covers 9 bases. V shed 4 bases, J shed 3 bases, and the junction held 5 bases outside the gene matches. The CDR3 length is 15 residues. In germline, CDR1 is SGDLS, CDR2 YYNGEE. In nucleotides, the CDR3 is TGTGCCAGCAGCTCCGGGACAGGGCTCAATCAGCCCCAGCATTTT. Residues: CASSSGTGLNQPQHF. Together with reference TRBV9 and TRBJ1-5, the CDR3 gives the full variable domain: DSGVTQTPKHLITATGQRVTLRCSPRSGDLSVYWYQQSLDQGLQFLIQYYNGEERAKGNILERFSAQQFPDLHSELNLSSLELGDSALYFCASSSGTGLNQPQHFGDGTRLSIL.

DNA for the CDR3: TGTGCCAGCTCAGCCGGTGGAGGAGCGAACACTGAAGCTTTCTTT. Translating it yields CASSAGGGANTEAFF. This rearrangement joins TRBV18 to TRBJ1-1; D unclear. This CDR3 has 15 amino acids. Germline V gene lookup returns CDR1 KGHSH and CDR2 LQKENI. V was cut by 5 bases and J by 1 base, with 14 bases left in between.

The V gene is TRBV13, the J gene TRBJ2-1; 8 bases line up with TRBD2. The CDR3 is 15 amino acids. CDR1 PRHDT and CDR2 FYEKMQ come from the germline V gene (reference sequence). V shed 4 bases, J shed 1 base, and the junction held 3 bases outside the gene matches. CDR3 sequence: CASSSSGGSYNEQFF. The CDR3 DNA reads TGTGCCAGCAGCTCCAGCGGGGGTTCCTACAATGAGCAGTTCTTC.

The J gene is TRBJ1-4, the V gene TRBV13; D might be TRBD1 (5 bases). This CDR3 is 14 amino acids long. V was pared by 0 bases and J by 10 bases, with 12 bases between. Germline V gene lookup returns CDR1 PRHDT and CDR2 FYEKMQ (reference sequence). The CDR3 coding sequence is TGTGCCAGCAGCTTAGGTACAGGTTCGGGAAAACTGTTTTTT. Protein product: CASSLGTGSGKLFF.

The chain combines TRBV7-6 with TRBJ2-2; the D is unclear. Germline-derived CDR1 and CDR2 are SGHVS and FNYEAQ. V lost 2 bases to trimming and J lost 1 base, with 14 bases between them. The CDR3 runs 17 residues. The CDR3 coding sequence is TGTGCCAGCAGCTTACCAGCGCATGTGGGGAACACCGGGGAGCTGTTTTTT. It codes for CASSLPAHVGNTGELFF.